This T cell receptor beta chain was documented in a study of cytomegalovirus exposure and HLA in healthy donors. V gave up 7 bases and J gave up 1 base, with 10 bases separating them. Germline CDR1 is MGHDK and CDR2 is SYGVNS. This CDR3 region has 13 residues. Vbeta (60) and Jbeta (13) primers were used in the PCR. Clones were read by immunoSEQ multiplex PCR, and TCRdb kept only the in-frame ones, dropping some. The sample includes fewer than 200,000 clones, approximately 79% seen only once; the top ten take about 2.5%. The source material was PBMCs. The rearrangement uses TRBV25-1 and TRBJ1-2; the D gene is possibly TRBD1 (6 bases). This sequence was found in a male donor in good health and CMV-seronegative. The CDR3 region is CASTKGDNYGYTF. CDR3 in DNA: TGTGCCAGCACAAAGGGGGATAACTATGGCTACACCTTC.